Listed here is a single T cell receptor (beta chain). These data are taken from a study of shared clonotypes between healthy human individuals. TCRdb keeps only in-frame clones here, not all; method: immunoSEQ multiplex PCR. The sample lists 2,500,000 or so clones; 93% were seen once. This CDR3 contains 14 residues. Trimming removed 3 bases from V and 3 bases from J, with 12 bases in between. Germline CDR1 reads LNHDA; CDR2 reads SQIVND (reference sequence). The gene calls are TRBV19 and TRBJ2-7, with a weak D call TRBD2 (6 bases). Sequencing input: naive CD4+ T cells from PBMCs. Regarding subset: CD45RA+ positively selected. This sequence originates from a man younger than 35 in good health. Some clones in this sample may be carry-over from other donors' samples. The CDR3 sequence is CASSMAGFLYEQYF. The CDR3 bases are TGTGCCAGTAGTATGGCGGGATTCCTCTACGAGCAGTACTTC.